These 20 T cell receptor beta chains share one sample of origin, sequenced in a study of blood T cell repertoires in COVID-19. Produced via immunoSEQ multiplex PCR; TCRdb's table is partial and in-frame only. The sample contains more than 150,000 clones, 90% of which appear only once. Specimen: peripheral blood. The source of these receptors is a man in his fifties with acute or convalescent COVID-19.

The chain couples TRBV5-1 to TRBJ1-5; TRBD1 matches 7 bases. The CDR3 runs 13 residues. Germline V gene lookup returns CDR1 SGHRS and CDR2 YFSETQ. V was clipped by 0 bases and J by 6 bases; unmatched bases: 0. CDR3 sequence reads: CASSLEGAQPQHF. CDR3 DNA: TGCGCCAGCAGCTTGGAGGGGGCTCAGCCCCAGCATTTT.

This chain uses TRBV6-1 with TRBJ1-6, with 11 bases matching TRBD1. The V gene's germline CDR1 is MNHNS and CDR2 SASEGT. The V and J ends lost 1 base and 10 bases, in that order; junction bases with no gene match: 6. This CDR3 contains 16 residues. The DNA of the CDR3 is TGTGCCAGCAGTGAAGGGAGGGACAGGGGGAACTCACCCCTCCACTTT. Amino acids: CASSEGRDRGNSPLHF.

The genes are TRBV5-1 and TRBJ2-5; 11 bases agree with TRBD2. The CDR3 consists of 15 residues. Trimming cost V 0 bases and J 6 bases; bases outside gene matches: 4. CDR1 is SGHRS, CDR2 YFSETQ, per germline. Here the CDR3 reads CASSLDSGRVKTQYF. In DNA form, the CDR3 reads TGCGCCAGCAGCTTGGATAGCGGGAGGGTAAAGACCCAGTACTTC.

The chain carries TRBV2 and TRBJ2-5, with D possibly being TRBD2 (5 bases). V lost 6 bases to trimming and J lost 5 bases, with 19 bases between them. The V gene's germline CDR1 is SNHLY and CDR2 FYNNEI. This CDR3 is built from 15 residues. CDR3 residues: CASSPGVRAAETQYF. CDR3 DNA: TGTGCCAGCAGCCCTGGGGTGCGGGCGGCGGAGACCCAGTACTTC.

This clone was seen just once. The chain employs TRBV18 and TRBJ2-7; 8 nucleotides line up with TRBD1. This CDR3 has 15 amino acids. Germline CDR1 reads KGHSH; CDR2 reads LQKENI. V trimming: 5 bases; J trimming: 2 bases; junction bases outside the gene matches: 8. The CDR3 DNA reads TGTGCCAGCTCATCCCGGGACAGGACAACCTACGAGCAGTACTTC. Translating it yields CASSSRDRTTYEQYF.

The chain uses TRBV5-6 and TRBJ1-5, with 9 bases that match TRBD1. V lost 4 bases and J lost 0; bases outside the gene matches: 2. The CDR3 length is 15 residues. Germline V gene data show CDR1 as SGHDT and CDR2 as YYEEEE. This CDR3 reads CASSKGQGSNQPQHF. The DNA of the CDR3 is TGTGCCAGCAGCAAGGGACAGGGTAGCAATCAGCCCCAGCATTTT.

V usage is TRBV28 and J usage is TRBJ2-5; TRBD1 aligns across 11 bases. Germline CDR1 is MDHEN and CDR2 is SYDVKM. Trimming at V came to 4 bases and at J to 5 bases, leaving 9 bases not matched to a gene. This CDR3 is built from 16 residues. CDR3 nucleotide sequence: TGTGCCAGCAGTTGGAGGACAGGGGGCGCCCCGGAGACCCAGTACTTC. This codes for CASSWRTGGAPETQYF. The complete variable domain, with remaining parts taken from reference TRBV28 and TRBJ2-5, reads DVKVTQSSRYLVKRTGEKVFLECVQDMDHENMFWYRQDPGLGLRLIYFSYDVKMKEKGDIPEGYSVSREKKERFSLILESASTNQTSMYLCASSWRTGGAPETQYFGPGTRLLVL.

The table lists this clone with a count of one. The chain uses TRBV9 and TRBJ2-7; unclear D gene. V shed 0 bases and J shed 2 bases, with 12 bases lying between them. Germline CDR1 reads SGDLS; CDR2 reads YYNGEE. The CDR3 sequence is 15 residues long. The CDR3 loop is CASSVGPGAPYEQYF. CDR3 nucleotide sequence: TGTGCCAGCAGCGTAGGCCCGGGTGCGCCCTACGAGCAGTACTTC.

The CDR3 DNA is TGCGCCAGCAGCCCTAGCGGGGAGACCCAGTACTTC. Its protein is CASSPSGETQYF. The rearrangement links TRBV5-1 to TRBJ2-5; 8 nucleotides match TRBD2. CDR1 is SGHRS and CDR2 is YFSETQ in the germline V gene. V lost 4 bases and J lost 5; bases outside the gene matches: 1. The CDR3 consists of 12 residues. Together with reference TRBV5-1 and TRBJ2-5, the CDR3 gives the full variable domain: KAGVTQTPRYLIKTRGQQVTLSCSPISGHRSVSWYQQTPGQGLQFLFEYFSETQRNKGNFPGRFSGRQFSNSRSEMNVSTLELGDSALYLCASSPSGETQYFGPGTRLLVL.

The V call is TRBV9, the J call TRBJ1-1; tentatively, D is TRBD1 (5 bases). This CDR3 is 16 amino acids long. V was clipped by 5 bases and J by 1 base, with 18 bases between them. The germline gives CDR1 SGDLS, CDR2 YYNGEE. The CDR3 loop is CASRGLGPLGNTEAFF. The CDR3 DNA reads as TGTGCCAGCAGGGGACTCGGGCCGCTGGGGAACACTGAAGCTTTCTTT.

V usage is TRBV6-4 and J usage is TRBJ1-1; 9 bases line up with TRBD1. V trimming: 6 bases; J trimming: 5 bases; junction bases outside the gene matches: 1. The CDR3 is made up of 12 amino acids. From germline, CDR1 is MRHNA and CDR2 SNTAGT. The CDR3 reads CASRGQGTEAFF. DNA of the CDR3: TGTGCCAGCAGGGGACAGGGTACTGAAGCTTTCTTT.

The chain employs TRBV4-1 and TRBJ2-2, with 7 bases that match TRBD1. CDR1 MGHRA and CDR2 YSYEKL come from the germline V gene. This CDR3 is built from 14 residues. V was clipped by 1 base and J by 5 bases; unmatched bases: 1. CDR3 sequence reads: CASSQVQGTGELFF. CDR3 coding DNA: TGCGCCAGCAGCCAAGTACAGGGGACCGGGGAGCTGTTTTTT.

CDR3 coding DNA: TGCGCCAGCAGCCTGGACGGGGGGGGGCGGAATGAGCAGTTCTTC. Protein: CASSLDGGGRNEQFF. V gene TRBV4-1 combines with J gene TRBJ2-1; 8 bases map to TRBD2. This CDR3 is built from 15 residues. With V trimmed by 4 bases and J by 7 bases, 9 bases remained unmatched. Germline V gene sequence: CDR1 MGHRA, CDR2 YSYEKL.

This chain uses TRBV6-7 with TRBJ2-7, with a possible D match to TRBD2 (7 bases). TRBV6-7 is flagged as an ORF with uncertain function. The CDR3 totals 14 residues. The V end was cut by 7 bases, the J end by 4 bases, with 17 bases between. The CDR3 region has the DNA TGTGCCAGCAAGGGGGGGGCTAGCGGATACGAGCAGTACGTC. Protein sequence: CASKGGASGYEQYV.

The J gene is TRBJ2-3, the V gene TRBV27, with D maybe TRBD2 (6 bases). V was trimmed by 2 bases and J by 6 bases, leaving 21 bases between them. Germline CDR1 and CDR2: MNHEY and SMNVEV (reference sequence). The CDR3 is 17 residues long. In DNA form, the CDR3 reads TGTGCCAGCAGTTTACTTTTAGCGGAAGTTGGGTTTGATACGCAGTATTTT. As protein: CASSLLLAEVGFDTQYF.

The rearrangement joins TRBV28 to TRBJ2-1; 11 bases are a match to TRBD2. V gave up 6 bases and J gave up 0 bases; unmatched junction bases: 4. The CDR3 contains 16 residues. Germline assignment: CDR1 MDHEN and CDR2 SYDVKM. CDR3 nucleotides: TGTGCCAGCAGCCCCGGGACTAGCGGCTCCTACAATGAGCAGTTCTTC. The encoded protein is CASSPGTSGSYNEQFF.

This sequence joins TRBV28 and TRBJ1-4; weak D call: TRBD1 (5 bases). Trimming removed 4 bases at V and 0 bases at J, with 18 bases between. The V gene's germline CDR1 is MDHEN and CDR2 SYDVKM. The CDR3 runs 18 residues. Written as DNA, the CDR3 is TGTGCCAGCAGTTCGGGACTAACGACAGAATCAACTAATGAAAAACTGTTTTTT. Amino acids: CASSSGLTTESTNEKLFF. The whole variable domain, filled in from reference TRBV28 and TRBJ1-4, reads DVKVTQSSRYLVKRTGEKVFLECVQDMDHENMFWYRQDPGLGLRLIYFSYDVKMKEKGDIPEGYSVSREKKERFSLILESASTNQTSMYLCASSSGLTTESTNEKLFFGSGTQLSVL.

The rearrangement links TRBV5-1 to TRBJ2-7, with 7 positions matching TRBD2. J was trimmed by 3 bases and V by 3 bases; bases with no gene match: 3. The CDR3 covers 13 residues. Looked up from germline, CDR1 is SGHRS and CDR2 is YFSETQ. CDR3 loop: CASSWEGNYEQYF. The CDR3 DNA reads TGCGCCAGCAGCTGGGAGGGAAACTACGAGCAGTACTTC.

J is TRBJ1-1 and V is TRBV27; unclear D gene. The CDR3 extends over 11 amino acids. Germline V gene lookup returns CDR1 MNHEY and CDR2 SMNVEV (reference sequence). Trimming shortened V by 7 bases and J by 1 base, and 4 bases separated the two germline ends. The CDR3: CASMRNTEAFF. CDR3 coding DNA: TGTGCCAGCATGAGGAACACTGAAGCTTTCTTT.

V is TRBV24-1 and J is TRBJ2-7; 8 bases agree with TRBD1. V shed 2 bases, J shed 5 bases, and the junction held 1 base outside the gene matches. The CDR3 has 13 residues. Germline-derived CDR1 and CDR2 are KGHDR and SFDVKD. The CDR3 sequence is CATSDWTGNEQYF. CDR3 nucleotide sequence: TGTGCCACCAGTGATTGGACAGGGAACGAGCAGTACTTC.